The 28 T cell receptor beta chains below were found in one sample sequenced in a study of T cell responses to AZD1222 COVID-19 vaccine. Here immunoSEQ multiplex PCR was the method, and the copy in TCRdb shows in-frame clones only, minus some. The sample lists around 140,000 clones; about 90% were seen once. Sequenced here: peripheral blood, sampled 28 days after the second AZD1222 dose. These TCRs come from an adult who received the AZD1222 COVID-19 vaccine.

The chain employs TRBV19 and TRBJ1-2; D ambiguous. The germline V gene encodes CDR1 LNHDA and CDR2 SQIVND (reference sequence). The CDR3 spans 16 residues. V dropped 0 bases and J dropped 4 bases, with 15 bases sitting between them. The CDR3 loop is CASSIDLVIHGYGYTF. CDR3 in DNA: TGTGCCAGTAGTATAGATCTCGTTATCCATGGCTATGGCTACACCTTC.

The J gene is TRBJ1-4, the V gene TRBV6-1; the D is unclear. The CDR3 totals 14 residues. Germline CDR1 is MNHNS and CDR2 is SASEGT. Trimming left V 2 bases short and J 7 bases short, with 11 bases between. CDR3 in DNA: TGTGCCAGCAGTGAAATCGTTTTGGGTGAAAAACTGTTTTTT. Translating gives CASSEIVLGEKLFF.

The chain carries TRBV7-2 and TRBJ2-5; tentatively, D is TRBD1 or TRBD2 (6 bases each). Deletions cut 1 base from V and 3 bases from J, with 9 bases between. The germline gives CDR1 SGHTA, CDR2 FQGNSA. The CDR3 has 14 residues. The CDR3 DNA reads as TGTGCCAGCAGCTTAGGAGGGGGGAAAGAGACCCAGTACTTC. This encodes CASSLGGGKETQYF.

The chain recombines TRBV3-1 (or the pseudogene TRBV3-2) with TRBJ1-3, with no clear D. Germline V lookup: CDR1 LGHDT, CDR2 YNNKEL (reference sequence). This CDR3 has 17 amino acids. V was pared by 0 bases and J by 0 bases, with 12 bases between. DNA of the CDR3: TGTGCCAGCAGCCAAGATATGGGCCCAGCCTCTGGAAACACCATATATTTT. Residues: CASSQDMGPASGNTIYF.

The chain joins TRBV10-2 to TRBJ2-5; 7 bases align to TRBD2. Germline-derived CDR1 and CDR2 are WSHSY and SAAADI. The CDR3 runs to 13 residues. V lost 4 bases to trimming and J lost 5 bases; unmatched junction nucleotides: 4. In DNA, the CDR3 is TGCGCCAGCAGTGTGGGGGAGGGGGAGACCCAGTACTTC. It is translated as CASSVGEGETQYF.

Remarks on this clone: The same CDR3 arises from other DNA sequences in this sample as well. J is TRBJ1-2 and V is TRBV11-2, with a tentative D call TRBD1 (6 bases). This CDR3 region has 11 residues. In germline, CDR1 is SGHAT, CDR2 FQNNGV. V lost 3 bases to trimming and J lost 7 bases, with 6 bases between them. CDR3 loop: CASSFRGGYTF. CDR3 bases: TGTGCCAGCAGCTTCAGGGGTGGCTACACCTTC.

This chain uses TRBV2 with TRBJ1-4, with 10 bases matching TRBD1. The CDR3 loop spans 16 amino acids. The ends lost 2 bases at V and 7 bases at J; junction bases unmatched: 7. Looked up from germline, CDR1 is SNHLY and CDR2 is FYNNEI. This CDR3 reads CASSERGGTGVEKLFF. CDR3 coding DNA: TGTGCCAGCAGTGAAAGGGGCGGGACAGGGGTTGAAAAACTGTTTTTT.

CDR3 DNA: TGTGCCAGCTCGCCCTCTAGGGACAGCCCCTATGGCTACACCTTC. Translation: CASSPSRDSPYGYTF. The V call is TRBV18, the J call TRBJ1-2; 7 bases match TRBD1. In germline, CDR1 is KGHSH, CDR2 LQKENI. Losses at the gene ends were 6 bases for V and 4 bases for J; bases not matched to a gene: 11. The CDR3 has 15 residues.

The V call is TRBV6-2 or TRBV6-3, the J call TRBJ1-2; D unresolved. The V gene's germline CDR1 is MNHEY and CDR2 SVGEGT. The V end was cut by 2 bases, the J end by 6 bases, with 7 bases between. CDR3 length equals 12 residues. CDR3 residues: CASSYVRHGYTF. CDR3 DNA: TGTGCCAGCAGTTACGTGCGGCATGGCTACACCTTC.

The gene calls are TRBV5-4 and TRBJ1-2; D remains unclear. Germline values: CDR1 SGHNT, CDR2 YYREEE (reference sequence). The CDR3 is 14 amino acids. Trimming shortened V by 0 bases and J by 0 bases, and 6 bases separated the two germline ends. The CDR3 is CASSLDSSNYGYTF. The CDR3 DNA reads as TGTGCCAGCAGCTTGGACAGCTCTAACTATGGCTACACCTTC.

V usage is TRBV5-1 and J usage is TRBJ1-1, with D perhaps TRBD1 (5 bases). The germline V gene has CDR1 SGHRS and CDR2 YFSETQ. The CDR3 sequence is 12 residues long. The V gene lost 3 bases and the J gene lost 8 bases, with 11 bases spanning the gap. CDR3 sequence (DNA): TGCGCCAGCAGCTCGCCGACAGAGGAAGCTTTCTTT. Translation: CASSSPTEEAFF.

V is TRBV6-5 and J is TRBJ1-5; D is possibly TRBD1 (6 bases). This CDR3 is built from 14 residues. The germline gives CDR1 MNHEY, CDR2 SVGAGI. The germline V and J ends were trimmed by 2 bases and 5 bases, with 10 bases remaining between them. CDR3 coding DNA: TGTGCCAGCAGTTACCAACAGGGTGATCAGCCCCAGCATTTT. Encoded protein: CASSYQQGDQPQHF.

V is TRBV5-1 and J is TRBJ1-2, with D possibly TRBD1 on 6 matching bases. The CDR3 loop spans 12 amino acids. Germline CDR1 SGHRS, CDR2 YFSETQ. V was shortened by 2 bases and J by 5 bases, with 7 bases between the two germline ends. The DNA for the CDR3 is TGCGCCAGCAGCTTTACAGGGTATGGCTACACCTTC. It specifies CASSFTGYGYTF.

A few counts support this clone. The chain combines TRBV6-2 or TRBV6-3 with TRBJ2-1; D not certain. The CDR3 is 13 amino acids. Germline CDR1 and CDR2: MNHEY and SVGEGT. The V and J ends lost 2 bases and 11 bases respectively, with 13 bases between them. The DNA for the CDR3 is TGTGCCAGCAGTTACCAGTATTTGGATAAGCAGTTCTTC. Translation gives CASSYQYLDKQFF.

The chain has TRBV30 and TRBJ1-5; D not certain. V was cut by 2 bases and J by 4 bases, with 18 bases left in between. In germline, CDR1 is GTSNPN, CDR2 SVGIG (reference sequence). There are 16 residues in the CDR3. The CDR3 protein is CAWSPGPRVGNQPQHF. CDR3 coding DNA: TGTGCCTGGAGTCCCGGACCGAGGGTCGGAAATCAGCCCCAGCATTTT.

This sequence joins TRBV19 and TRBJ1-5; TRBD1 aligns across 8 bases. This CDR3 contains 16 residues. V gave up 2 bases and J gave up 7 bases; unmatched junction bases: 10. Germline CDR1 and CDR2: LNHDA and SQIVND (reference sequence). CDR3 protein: CASSIYITGGGQPQHF. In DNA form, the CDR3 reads TGTGCCAGTAGTATATATATAACAGGGGGAGGCCAGCCCCAGCATTTT.

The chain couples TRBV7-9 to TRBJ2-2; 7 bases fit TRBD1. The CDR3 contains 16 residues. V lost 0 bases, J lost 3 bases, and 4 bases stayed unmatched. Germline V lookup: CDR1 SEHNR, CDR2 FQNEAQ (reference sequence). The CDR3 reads CASSLALDRDTGELFF. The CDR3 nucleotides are TGTGCCAGCAGCTTAGCCCTCGACAGGGACACCGGGGAGCTGTTTTTT.

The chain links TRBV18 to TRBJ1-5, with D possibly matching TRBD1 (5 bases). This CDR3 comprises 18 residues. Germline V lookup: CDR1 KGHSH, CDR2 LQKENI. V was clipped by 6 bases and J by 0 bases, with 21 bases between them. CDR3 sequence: CASSASPGRAYSNQPQHF. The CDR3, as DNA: TGTGCCAGCTCTGCCAGCCCGGGACGGGCGTATAGCAATCAGCCCCAGCATTTT.

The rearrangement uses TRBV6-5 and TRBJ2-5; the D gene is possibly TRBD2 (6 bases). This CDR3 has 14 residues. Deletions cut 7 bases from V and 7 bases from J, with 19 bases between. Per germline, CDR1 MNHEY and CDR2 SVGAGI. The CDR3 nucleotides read TGTGCCAGCACCCCCCCCGGGAGTTGGGGGACCCAGTACTTC. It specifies CASTPPGSWGTQYF.

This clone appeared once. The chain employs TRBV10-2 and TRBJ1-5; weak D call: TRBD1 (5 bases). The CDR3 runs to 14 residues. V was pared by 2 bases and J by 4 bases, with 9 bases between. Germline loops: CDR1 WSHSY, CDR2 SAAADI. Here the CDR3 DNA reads TGCGCCAGCAGTGAGAACAGGCGGAATCAGCCCCAGCATTTT. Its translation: CASSENRRNQPQHF.

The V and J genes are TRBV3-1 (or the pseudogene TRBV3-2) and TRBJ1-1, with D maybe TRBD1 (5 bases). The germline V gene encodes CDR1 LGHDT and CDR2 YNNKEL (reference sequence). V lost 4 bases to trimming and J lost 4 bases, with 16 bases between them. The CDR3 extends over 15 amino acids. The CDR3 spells CASSPPGRGGTEAFF. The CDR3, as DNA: TGTGCCAGCAGCCCCCCGGGGAGGGGTGGCACTGAAGCTTTCTTT.

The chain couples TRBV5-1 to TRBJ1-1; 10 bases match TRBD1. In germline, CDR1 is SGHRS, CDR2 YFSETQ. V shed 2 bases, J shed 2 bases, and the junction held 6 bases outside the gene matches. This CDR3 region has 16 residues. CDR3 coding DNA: TGCGCCAGCAGCTTCGATCGGACAGGGGGAAACACTGAAGCTTTCTTT. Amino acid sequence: CASSFDRTGGNTEAFF.

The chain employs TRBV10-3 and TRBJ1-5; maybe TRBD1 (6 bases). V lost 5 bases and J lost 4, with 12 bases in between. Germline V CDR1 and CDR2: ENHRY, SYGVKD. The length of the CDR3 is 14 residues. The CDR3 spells CAISPKGGNQPQHF. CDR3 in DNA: TGTGCCATCAGTCCAAAGGGGGGTAATCAGCCCCAGCATTTT.

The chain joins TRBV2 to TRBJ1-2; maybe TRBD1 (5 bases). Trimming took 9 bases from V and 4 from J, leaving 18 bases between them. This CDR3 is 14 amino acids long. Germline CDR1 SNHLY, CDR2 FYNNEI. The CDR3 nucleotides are TGTGCCAGTGGCCCCCGGGGACTAGGCTATGGCTACACCTTC. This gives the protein CASGPRGLGYGYTF.

CDR3 in amino acids: CASSTGTVGNSPLHF. In nucleotides, the CDR3 is TGTGCCAGCAGCACGGGGACAGTCGGAAATTCACCCCTCCACTTT. The chain combines TRBV11-2 with TRBJ1-6, with 7 bases matching TRBD1. Germline CDR1 reads SGHAT; CDR2 reads FQNNGV. The V gene end was trimmed by 5 bases and the J gene end by 7 bases; junction bases not matched to a gene: 8. The CDR3 covers 15 residues.

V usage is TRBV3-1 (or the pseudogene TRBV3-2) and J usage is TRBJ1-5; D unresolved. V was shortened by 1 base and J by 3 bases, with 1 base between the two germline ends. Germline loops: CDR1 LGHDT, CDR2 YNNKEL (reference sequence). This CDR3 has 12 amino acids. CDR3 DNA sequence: TGTGCCAGCAGCCAAGCCAATCAGCCCCAGCATTTT. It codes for CASSQANQPQHF.

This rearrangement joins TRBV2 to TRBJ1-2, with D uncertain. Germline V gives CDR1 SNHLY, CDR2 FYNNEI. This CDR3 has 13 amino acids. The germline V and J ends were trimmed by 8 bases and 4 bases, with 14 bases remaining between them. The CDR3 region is CASPREQTYGYTF. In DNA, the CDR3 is TGTGCCAGCCCGCGGGAGCAGACCTATGGCTACACCTTC.

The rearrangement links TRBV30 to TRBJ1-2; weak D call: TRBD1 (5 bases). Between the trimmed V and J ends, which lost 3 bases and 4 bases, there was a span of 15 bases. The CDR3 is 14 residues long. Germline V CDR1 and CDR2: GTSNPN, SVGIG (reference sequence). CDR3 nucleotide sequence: TGTGCCTGGAGCAGGGCCAGGGACGGCTATGGCTACACCTTC. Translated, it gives CAWSRARDGYGYTF.